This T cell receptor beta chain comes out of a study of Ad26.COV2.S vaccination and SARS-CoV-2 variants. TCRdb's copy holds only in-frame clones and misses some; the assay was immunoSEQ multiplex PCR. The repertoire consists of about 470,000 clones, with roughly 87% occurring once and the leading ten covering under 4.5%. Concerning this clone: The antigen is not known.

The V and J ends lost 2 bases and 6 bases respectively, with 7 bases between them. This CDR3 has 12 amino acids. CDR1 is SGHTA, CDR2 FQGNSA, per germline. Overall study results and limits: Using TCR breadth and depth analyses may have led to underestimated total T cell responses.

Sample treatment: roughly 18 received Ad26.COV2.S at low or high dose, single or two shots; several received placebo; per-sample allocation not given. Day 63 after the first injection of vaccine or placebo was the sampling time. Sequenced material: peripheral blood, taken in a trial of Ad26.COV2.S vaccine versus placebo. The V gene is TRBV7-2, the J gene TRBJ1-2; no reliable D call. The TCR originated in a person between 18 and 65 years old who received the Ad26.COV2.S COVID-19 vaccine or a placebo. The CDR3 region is CASSLYRDGYTF. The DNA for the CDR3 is TGTGCCAGCAGCTTATACCGCGATGGCTACACCTTC. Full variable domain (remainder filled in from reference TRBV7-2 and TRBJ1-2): GAGVSQSPSNKVTEKGKDVELRCDPISGHTALYWYRQSLGQGLEFLIYFQGNSAPDKSGLPSDRFSAERTGGSVSTLTIQRTQQEDSAVYLCASSLYRDGYTFGSGTRLTVV.